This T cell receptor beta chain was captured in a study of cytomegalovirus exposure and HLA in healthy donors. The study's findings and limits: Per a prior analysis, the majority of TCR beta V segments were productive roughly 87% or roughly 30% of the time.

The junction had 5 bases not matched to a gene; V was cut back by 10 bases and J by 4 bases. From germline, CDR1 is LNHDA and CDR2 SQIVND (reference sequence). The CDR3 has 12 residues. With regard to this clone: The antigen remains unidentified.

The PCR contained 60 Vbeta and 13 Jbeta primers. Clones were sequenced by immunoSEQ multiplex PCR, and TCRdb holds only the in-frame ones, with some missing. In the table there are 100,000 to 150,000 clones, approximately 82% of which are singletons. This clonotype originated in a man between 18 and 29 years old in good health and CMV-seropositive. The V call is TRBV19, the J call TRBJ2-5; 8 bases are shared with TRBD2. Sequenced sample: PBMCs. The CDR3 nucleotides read TGTGCCACCGCGGCGGGGGGAGAGACCCAGTACTTC. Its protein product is CATAAGGETQYF.